This T cell receptor (beta chain) was documented in a study of cytomegalovirus exposure and HLA in healthy donors. About the study: Of some 360 genotyped donors, about 80% clustered with self-reported Caucasian donors.

Regarding the study as a whole: A list of 150 to 200 TCR beta chains associated with cytomegalovirus was given.

Donors were nominally healthy when sampled, though unrecorded immune exposures were likely. On this clone itself: Antigen unknown.

The PCR made use of 60 Vbeta and 13 Jbeta primers. Using immunoSEQ multiplex PCR, the repertoire was profiled, and TCRdb retains in-frame clones only, with some absent. The sample gives approximately 150,000 clones, roughly 70% of which show up once; about 3% is in the top ten. Trimming pared 3 bases from V and 2 bases from J, leaving 13 bases between. Germline values: CDR1 MNHEY, CDR2 SMNVEV (reference sequence). This CDR3 contains 15 residues. Sequencing was performed on PBMCs. The chain has TRBV27 and TRBJ1-1, with TRBD1 as a possible D gene (5 bases). The source is a woman aged 40 to 55 in good health and CMV-seropositive. The DNA for the CDR3 is TGTGCCAGCAGTTTTGGAGGGGATGTAAACACTGAAGCTTTCTTT. Translating it yields CASSFGGDVNTEAFF.